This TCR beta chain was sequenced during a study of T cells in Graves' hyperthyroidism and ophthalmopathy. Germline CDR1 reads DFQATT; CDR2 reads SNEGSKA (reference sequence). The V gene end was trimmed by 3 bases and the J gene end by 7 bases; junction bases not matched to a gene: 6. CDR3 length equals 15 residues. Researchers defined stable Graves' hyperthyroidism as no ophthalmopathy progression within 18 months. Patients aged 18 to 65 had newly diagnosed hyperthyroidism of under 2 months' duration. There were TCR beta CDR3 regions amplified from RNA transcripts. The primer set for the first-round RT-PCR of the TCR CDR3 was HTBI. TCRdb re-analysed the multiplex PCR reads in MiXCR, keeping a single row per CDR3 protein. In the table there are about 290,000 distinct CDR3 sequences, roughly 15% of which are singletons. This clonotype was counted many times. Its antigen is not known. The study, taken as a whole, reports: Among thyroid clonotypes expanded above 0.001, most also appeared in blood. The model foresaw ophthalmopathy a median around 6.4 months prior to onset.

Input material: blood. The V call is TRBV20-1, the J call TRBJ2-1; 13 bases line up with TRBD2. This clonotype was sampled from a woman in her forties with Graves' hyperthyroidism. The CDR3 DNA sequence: TGCAGTGCTAGGGGCGGACTAGCGGGAGTAAATGAGCAGTTCTTC. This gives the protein CSARGGLAGVNEQFF.